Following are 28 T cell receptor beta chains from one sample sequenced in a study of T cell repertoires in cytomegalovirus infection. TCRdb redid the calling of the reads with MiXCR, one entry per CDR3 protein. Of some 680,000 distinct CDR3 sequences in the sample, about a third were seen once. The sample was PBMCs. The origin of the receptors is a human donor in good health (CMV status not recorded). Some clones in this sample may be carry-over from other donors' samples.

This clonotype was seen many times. The CDR3 DNA reads as TGTGCCAGCAGCTTCTACGTCTCGGCCACTGAAGCTTTCTTT. Translation: CASSFYVSATEAFF. The chain combines TRBV7-8 with TRBJ1-1; D remains ambiguous. Germline V gene sequence: CDR1 SGHVS, CDR2 FQNEAQ. The CDR3 is made up of 14 amino acids. V was clipped by 3 bases and J by 4 bases, with 12 bases between them.

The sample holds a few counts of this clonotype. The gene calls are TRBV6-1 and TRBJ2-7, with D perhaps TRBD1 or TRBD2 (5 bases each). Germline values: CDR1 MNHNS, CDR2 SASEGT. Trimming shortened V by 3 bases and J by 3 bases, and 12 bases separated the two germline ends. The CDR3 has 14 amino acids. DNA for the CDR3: TGTGCCAGCAGTGAGCAGGGACGGGTCTACGAGCAGTACTTC. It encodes CASSEQGRVYEQYF.

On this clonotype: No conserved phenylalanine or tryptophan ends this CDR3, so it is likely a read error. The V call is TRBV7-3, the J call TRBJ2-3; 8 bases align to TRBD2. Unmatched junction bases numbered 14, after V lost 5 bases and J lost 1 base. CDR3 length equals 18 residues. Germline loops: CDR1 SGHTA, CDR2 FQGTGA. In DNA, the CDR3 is TGTGCCAGCAGCCCGCATATTCGGTCTAGCGGGCGCACAGATACGCAGTATTTG. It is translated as CASSPHIRSSGRTDTQYL.

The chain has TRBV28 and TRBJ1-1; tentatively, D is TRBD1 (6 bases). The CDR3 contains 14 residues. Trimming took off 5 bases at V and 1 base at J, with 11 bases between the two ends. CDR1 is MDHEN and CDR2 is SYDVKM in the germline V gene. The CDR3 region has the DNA TGTGCCAGCAGTGTAGGACAGAAGAACACTGAAGCTTTCTTT. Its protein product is CASSVGQKNTEAFF.

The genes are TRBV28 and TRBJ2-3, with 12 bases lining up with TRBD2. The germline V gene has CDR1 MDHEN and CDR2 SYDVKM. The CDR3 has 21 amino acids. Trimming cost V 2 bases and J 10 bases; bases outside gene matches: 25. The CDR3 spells CASSLKGPLTSGRTRRWAQYF. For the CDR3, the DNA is TGTGCCAGCAGTTTAAAAGGACCACTTACTAGCGGGAGGACCCGTCGTTGGGCGCAGTATTTT.

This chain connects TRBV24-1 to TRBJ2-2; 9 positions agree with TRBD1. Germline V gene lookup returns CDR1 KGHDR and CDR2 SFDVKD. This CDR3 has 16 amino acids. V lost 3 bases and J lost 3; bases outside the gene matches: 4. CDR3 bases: TGTGCCACCAGTGATGCCGGGACAGGGTACACCGGGGAGCTGTTTTTT. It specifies CATSDAGTGYTGELFF.

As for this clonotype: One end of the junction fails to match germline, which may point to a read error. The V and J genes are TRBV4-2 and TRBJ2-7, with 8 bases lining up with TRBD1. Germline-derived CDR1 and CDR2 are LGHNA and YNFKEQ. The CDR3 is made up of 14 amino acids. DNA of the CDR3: TGTGCCAGCAGCACTGGACAGGGTTTGGACGAGCATTACTTC. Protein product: CASSTGQGLDEHYF.

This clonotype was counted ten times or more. CDR3 in amino acids: CASSLTGRSSGANVLTF. CDR3 sequence (DNA): TGTGCCAGCAGCTTAACGGGACGGAGCTCTGGGGCCAACGTCCTGACTTTC. The V and J genes are TRBV28 and TRBJ2-6; D tentatively fits TRBD1 or TRBD2 (5 bases each). This CDR3 has 17 residues. Germline V gene lookup returns CDR1 MDHEN and CDR2 SYDVKM. V was cut by 6 bases and J by 0 bases, with 15 bases left in between.

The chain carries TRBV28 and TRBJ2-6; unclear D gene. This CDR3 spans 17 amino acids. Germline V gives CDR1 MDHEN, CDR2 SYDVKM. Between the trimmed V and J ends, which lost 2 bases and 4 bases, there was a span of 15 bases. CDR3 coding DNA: TGTGCCAGCAGTTTAATGCCCACGTTGAGGGGGGCCAACGTCCTGACTTTC. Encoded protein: CASSLMPTLRGANVLTF. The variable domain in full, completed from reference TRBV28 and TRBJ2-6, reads DVKVTQSSRYLVKRTGEKVFLECVQDMDHENMFWYRQDPGLGLRLIYFSYDVKMKEKGDIPEGYSVSREKKERFSLILESASTNQTSMYLCASSLMPTLRGANVLTFGAGSRLTVL.

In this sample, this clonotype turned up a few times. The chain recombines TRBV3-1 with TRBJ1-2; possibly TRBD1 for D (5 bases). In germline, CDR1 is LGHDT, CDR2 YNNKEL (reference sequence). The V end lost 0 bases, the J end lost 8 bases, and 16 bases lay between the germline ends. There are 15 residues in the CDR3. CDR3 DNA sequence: TGTGCCAGCAGCCAAGATCGAGAGGGGTGGCGGGGCTACACCTTC. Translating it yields CASSQDREGWRGYTF.

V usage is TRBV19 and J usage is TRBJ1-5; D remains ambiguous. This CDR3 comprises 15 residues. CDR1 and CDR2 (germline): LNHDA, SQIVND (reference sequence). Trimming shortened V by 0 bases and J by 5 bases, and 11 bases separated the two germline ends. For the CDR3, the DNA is TGTGCCAGTAGTATAGATGAGGGAATTTATCAGCCCCAGCATTTT. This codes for CASSIDEGIYQPQHF.

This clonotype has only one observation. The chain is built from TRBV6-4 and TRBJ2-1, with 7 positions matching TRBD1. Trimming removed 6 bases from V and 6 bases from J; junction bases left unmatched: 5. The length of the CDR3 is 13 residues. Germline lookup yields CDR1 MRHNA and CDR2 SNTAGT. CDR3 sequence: CASSPQGINEQFF. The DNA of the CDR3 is TGTGCCAGCAGCCCACAGGGGATCAATGAGCAGTTCTTC.

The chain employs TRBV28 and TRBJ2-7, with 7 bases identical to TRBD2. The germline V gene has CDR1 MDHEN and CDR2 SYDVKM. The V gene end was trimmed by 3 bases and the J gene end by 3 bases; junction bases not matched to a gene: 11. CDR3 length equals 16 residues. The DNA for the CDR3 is TGTGCCAGCAGTTTCCGGCTAGCGGCCTCGGGCTACGAGCAGTACTTC. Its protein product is CASSFRLAASGYEQYF.

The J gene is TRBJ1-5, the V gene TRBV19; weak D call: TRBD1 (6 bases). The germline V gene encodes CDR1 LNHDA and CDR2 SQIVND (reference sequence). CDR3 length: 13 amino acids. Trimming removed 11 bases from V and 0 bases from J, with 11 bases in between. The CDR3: CAPGGPSNQPQHF. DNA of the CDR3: TGTGCCCCGGGGGGGCCTAGCAATCAGCCCCAGCATTTT.

The CDR3 loop reads CASSPDGGLVGNTIYF. The CDR3 region has the DNA TGTGCCAGCAGCCCCGACGGGGGGCTCGTTGGAAACACCATATATTTT. The chain recombines TRBV5-6 with TRBJ1-3, with D perhaps TRBD1 (6 bases). Trimming removed 4 bases from V and 3 bases from J, with 17 bases in between. CDR3 length equals 16 residues. Looked up from germline, CDR1 is SGHDT and CDR2 is YYEEEE. Supplemented by reference TRBV5-6 and TRBJ1-3, the full variable domain reads DAGVTQSPTHLIKTRGQQVTLRCSPKSGHDTVSWYQQALGQGPQFIFQYYEEEERQRGNFPDRFSGHQFPNYSSELNVNALLLGDSALYLCASSPDGGLVGNTIYFGEGSWLTVV.

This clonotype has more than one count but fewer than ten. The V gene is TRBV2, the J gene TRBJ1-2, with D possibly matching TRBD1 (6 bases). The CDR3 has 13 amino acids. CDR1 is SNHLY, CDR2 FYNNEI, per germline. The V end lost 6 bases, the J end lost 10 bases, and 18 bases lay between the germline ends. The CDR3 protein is CASSLQGGYAYTF. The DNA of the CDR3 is TGTGCCAGCAGCTTACAGGGAGGGTACGCCTACACCTTC.

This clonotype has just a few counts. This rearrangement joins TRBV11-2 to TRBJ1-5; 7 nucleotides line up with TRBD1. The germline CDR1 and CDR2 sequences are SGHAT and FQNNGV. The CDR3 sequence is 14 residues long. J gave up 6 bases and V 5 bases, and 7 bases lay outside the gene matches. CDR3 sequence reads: CASSQGQVPQPQHF. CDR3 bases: TGTGCCAGCAGCCAAGGACAGGTCCCTCAGCCCCAGCATTTT.

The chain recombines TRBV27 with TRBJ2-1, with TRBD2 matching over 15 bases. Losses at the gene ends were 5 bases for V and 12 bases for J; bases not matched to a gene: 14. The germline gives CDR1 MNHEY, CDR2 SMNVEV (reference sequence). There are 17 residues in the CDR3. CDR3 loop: CASSPRRTSGRDGGQFF. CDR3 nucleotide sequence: TGTGCCAGCAGTCCCCGACGGACTAGCGGGAGGGACGGGGGGCAGTTCTTC.

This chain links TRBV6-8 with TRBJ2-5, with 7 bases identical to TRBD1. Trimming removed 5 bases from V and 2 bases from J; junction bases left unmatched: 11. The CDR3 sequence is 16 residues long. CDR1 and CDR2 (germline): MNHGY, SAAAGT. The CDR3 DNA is TGTGCCAGCAGTGCTTATCCCGGGACAGCGCAAGAGACCCAGTACTTC. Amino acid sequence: CASSAYPGTAQETQYF.

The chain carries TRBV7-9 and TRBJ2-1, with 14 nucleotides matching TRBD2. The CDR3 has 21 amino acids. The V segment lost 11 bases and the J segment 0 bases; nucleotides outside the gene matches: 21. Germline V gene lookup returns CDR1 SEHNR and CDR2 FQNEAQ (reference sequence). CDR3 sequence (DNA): TGTGCCGCGCCGGGACTAGCGGGAGATTCACGACGCGCCAGCTCCTACAATGAGCAGTTCTTC. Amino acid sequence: CAAPGLAGDSRRASSYNEQFF.

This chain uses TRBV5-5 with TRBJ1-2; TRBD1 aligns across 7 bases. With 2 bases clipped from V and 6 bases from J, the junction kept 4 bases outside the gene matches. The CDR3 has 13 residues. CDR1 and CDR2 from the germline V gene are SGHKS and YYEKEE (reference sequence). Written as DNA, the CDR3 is TGTGCCAGCAGCTTAGACAGGGATCATGGCTACACCTTC. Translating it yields CASSLDRDHGYTF.

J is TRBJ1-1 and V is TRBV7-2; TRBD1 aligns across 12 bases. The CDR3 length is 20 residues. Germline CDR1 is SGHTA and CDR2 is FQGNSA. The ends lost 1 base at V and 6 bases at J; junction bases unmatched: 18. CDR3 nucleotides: TGTGCCAGCAGCTTAGGTATCTTGGGACAGGGGGCGCGAAACGTGCCTGAAGCTTTCTTT. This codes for CASSLGILGQGARNVPEAFF.

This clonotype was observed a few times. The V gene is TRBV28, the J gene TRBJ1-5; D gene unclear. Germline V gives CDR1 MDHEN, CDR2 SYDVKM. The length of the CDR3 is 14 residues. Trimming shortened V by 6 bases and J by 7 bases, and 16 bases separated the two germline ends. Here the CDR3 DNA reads TGTGCCAGCAGCCTTATCCCCTTCGAGCAGCCCCAGCATTTT. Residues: CASSLIPFEQPQHF.

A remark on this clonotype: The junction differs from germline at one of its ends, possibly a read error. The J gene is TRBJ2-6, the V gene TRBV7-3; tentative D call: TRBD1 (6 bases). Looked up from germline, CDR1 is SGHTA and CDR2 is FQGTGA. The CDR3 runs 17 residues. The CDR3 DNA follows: TGTGCCAGCAGCTTACCCCGAGGGGGTAGTGGGGCCACCGTCCTGACTTTC. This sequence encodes CASSLPRGGSGATVLTF. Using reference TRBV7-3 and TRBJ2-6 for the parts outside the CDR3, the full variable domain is GAGVSQTPSNKVTEKGKYVELRCDPISGHTALYWYRQSLGQGPEFLIYFQGTGAADDSGLPNDRFFAVRPEGSVSTLKIQRTERGDSAVYLCASSLPRGGSGATVLTFGAGSRLTVL.

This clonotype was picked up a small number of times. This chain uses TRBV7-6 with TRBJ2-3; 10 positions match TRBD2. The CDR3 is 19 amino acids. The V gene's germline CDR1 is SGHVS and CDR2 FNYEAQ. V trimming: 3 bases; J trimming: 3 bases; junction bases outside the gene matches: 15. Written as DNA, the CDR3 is TGTGCCAGCAGCTTGGGGATTGCTATGGGACTAGCGAGGACAGATACGCAGTATTTT. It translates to CASSLGIAMGLARTDTQYF.

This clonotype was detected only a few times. DNA of the CDR3: TGTGCCAGCAGCTTCCAGCGGGACCTTGAGCAGTACTTC. Translated: CASSFQRDLEQYF. The rearrangement links TRBV11-2 to TRBJ2-7; 7 bases line up with TRBD2. The V and J ends lost 3 bases and 7 bases, in that order; junction bases with no gene match: 6. Germline V gene lookup returns CDR1 SGHAT and CDR2 FQNNGV. CDR3 length equals 13 residues.

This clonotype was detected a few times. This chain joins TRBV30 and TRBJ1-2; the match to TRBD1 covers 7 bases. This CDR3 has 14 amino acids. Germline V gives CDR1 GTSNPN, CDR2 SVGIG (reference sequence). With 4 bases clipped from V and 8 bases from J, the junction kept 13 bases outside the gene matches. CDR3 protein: CAWTVIGQDGGYTF. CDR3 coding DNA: TGTGCCTGGACCGTAATCGGACAGGACGGGGGCTACACCTTC.

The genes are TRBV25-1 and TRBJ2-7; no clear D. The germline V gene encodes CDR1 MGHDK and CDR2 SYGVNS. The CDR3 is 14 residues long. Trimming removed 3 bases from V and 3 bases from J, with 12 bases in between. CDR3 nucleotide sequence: TGTGCCAGCAGTGAGCTTAGGGCGCGCTACGAGCAGTACTTC. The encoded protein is CASSELRARYEQYF.